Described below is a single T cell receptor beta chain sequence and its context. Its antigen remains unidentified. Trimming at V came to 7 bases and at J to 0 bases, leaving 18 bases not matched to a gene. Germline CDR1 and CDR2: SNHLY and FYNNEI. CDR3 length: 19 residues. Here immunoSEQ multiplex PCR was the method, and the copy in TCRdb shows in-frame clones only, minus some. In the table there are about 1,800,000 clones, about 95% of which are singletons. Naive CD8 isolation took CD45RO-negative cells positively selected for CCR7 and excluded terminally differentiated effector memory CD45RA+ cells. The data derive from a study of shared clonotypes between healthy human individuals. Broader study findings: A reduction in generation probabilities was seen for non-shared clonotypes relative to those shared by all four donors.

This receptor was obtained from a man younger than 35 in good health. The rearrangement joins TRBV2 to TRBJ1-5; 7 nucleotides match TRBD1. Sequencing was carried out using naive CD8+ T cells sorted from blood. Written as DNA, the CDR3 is TGTGCCAGCAAAAGGGGTGCCCGGGACAGCCTTATTAGCAATCAGCCCCAGCATTTT. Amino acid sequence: CASKRGARDSLISNQPQHF.